The rows below give T cell receptor beta chains drawn from one sample of a study of blood T cell repertoires in COVID-19. Generated by immunoSEQ multiplex PCR, the TCRdb table keeps only in-frame clones and is missing some. The data show 97,000 or so clones, 90% seen once. Sequencing was carried out using peripheral blood. Receptors were obtained from a man aged 55 to 69 with acute or convalescent COVID-19. Each CDR3 is given without its conserved first and last residue. The order of the fields is J gene, V gene, CDR3 protein.

j_call: TRBJ1-3
v_call: TRBV6-5
cdr3_aa: ASSTEGRNIRGY

j_call: TRBJ1-1
v_call: TRBV6-2/TRBV6-3
cdr3_aa: ASSYPDLTEAF

j_call: TRBJ2-1
v_call: TRBV5-6
cdr3_aa: ASSWTSGLREQF

j_call: TRBJ1-1
v_call: TRBV5-1
cdr3_aa: ASSLASVPRGEAF

j_call: TRBJ2-2
v_call: TRBV24-1
cdr3_aa: ATSDPRTGTGELF

j_call: TRBJ2-7
v_call: TRBV7-2
cdr3_aa: ASSFSGGVEQY

j_call: TRBJ1-2
v_call: TRBV5-1
cdr3_aa: ASSLRQGRDGYT

j_call: TRBJ2-1
v_call: TRBV7-9
cdr3_aa: ASRREIGEQF

j_call: TRBJ1-6
v_call: TRBV6-1
cdr3_aa: ASSELRDSSPLH

j_call: TRBJ1-2
v_call: TRBV19
cdr3_aa: AGGRGWAIYGYT

j_call: TRBJ1-6
v_call: TRBV6-5
cdr3_aa: ASSYSHGGDSPLH

j_call: TRBJ2-7
v_call: TRBV19
cdr3_aa: ASSYDRGLRDEQY

j_call: TRBJ2-6
v_call: TRBV25-1
cdr3_aa: ASSESPGIGANVLT

j_call: TRBJ2-3
v_call: TRBV4-1
cdr3_aa: ASSQDGRTDTQY

j_call: TRBJ1-2
v_call: TRBV19
cdr3_aa: ASSVDRVGYT

j_call: TRBJ1-1
v_call: TRBV19
cdr3_aa: ASRPKRQGAGGNTEAF

j_call: TRBJ1-1
v_call: TRBV5-1
cdr3_aa: ASRTSSAGMGNTEAF

j_call: TRBJ1-2
v_call: TRBV30
cdr3_aa: AWSTKGQGYGYT

j_call: TRBJ2-1
v_call: TRBV30
cdr3_aa: AWIGSGTRQF

j_call: TRBJ1-3
v_call: TRBV15
cdr3_aa: ATSRPGTGGNTIY

j_call: TRBJ1-5
v_call: TRBV6-2/TRBV6-3
cdr3_aa: ASSYRGQPGQPQH

j_call: TRBJ2-3
v_call: TRBV5-5
cdr3_aa: ASSFDSGTDTQY

j_call: TRBJ2-7
v_call: TRBV6-5
cdr3_aa: ASSSVGGGFYEQY

j_call: TRBJ2-3
v_call: TRBV5-1
cdr3_aa: ASSLGVSGSTDTQY

j_call: TRBJ2-1
v_call: TRBV2
cdr3_aa: FGQGSINEQF

j_call: TRBJ1-1
v_call: TRBV19
cdr3_aa: ASSMITAGFITEAF

j_call: TRBJ2-6
v_call: TRBV15
cdr3_aa: ATSTGGSGANVLT

j_call: TRBJ1-2
v_call: TRBV9
cdr3_aa: ATAGGNYGYT

j_call: TRBJ2-7
v_call: TRBV19
cdr3_aa: ASSSALGQGHEQY

j_call: TRBJ2-5
v_call: TRBV3-1/TRBV3-2
cdr3_aa: ASSPRGGGAFGETQY

j_call: TRBJ1-5
v_call: TRBV18
cdr3_aa: ASSNSDTSNQPQH

j_call: TRBJ1-5
v_call: TRBV4-2
cdr3_aa: ASSQDREQPQH

j_call: TRBJ2-3
v_call: TRBV7-8
cdr3_aa: ASSRAGGDTDTQY

j_call: TRBJ1-1
v_call: TRBV3-1/TRBV3-2
cdr3_aa: ASSPSYRGLMTGRFTEAF

j_call: TRBJ2-1
v_call: TRBV4-2
cdr3_aa: ASSQGLAGGHGEQF

j_call: TRBJ1-1
v_call: TRBV14
cdr3_aa: ASSQERMGRNTEAF

j_call: TRBJ1-6
v_call: TRBV30
cdr3_aa: AWDRDRRGPYNSPLH

j_call: TRBJ1-6
v_call: TRBV7-2
cdr3_aa: ASRLGQGNSPLH

j_call: TRBJ2-5
v_call: TRBV7-2
cdr3_aa: ASSLAPGLVGGETQY

j_call: TRBJ1-1
v_call: TRBV3-1/TRBV3-2
cdr3_aa: ASSQGVRRGTEAF

j_call: TRBJ1-4
v_call: TRBV6-5
cdr3_aa: ASLAEHNEKLF

j_call: TRBJ1-4
v_call: TRBV2
cdr3_aa: ASRGQINEKLF

j_call: TRBJ1-4
v_call: TRBV6-1
cdr3_aa: ASSDPGQGRNEKLF

j_call: TRBJ1-2
v_call: TRBV4-1
cdr3_aa: ASSQDVSGLYGYT

j_call: TRBJ1-4
v_call: TRBV3-1/TRBV3-2
cdr3_aa: ASSQKGRGTNEKLF

j_call: TRBJ1-1
v_call: TRBV19
cdr3_aa: ASSMDRGPGEAF

j_call: TRBJ1-2
v_call: TRBV7-9
cdr3_aa: ASAEGATVGYT

j_call: TRBJ2-6
v_call: TRBV7-9
cdr3_aa: ASSRKTGGSGANVLT

j_call: TRBJ1-2
v_call: TRBV7-2
cdr3_aa: ASSLAQGYYGYT

j_call: TRBJ1-4
v_call: TRBV19
cdr3_aa: ASSIGPKEEKLF